These T cell receptor beta chains were read from a single sample in a study of blood T cell repertoires in COVID-19. Only in-frame clones appear in the TCRdb table, and some are missing; sequencing was by immunoSEQ multiplex PCR. The data hold roughly 280,000 clones, with more than 80% observed a single time. Sequenced input: PBMCs or T cells enriched from blood (not recorded which). Every receptor here comes from a woman between 18 and 29 years old who had recovered from COVID-19. The CDR3 runs from the conserved cysteine through the conserved F or W. The D gene is left open where the match is weak. Clone size appears in some rows only: once, few, many, or a class for an expanded clone.

J,size,length,V,D,CDR3,DNA
TRBJ1-2,NA,13,TRBV11-2,TRBD1,CASSTGAFYGYTF,TGTGCCAGCAGCACAGGGGCCTTCTATGGCTACACCTTC
TRBJ2-7,NA,15,TRBV7-2,TRBD2,CASSYGTSGGAEQYF,TGTGCCAGCAGTTACGGGACTAGCGGGGGGGCCGAGCAGTACTTC
TRBJ1-2,NA,14,TRBV27,NA,CASRYREVNEGYTF,TGTGCCAGCAGGTACAGGGAAGTTAATGAGGGCTACACCTTC
TRBJ1-4,NA,18,TRBV6-6,TRBD1,CASSRDLSGGGPQEKLFF,TGTGCCAGCAGTCGGGATCTGTCAGGGGGTGGGCCCCAGGAAAAACTGTTTTTT
TRBJ1-2,few,15,TRBV11-2,TRBD1,CASSLSRDSSYGYTF,TGTGCCAGCAGCTTAAGCCGGGACAGCTCCTATGGCTACACCTTC
TRBJ1-2,NA,13,TRBV18,NA,CASSHRESYGYTF,TGTGCCAGCTCCCACAGGGAAAGCTATGGCTACACCTTC
TRBJ2-2,NA,13,TRBV2,NA,CASRYRYPGELFF,TGTGCCAGCAGGTACAGGTATCCCGGGGAGCTGTTTTTT
TRBJ1-1,NA,13,TRBV29-1,NA,CRVVGDPNTEAFF,TGCAGAGTTGTAGGAGACCCGAACACTGAAGCTTTCTTT
TRBJ1-6,NA,14,TRBV2,NA,CASALASYNSPLHF,TGTGCCAGCGCGCTCGCCTCCTATAATTCACCCCTCCACTTT
TRBJ1-2,few,15,TRBV6-1,TRBD1,CASSERTGESYGYTF,TGTGCCAGCAGTGAAAGGACAGGGGAAAGCTATGGCTACACCTTC
TRBJ1-5,NA,13,TRBV4-1,NA,CASSQGGNQPQHF,TGCGCCAGCAGCCAAGGAGGCAATCAGCCCCAGCATTTT
TRBJ2-7,NA,12,TRBV2,NA,CASSVGAREQYF,TGTGCCAGCAGTGTTGGGGCGAGGGAGCAGTACTTC
TRBJ1-1,NA,16,TRBV7-2,TRBD1,CASTQAGTAPNTEAFF,TGTGCCAGCACCCAAGCCGGGACAGCTCCGAACACTGAAGCTTTCTTT
TRBJ1-6,NA,15,TRBV5-1,TRBD1,CASSLVQGENSPLHF,TGCGCCAGCAGCTTGGTACAGGGGGAAAATTCACCCCTCCACTTT
TRBJ2-2,NA,17,TRBV9,TRBD1,CASSVYPGTANTGELFF,TGTGCCAGCAGCGTCTACCCCGGGACAGCCAACACCGGGGAGCTGTTTTTT
TRBJ2-1,NA,15,TRBV5-1,TRBD1,CASSSLGTAENEQFF,TGCGCCAGCAGCTCACTCGGGACAGCGGAGAATGAGCAGTTCTTC